A single sample gave rise to the 32 T cell receptor beta chains below, sequenced in a study of spatial heterogeneity in lung cancer. TCRdb recomputed calls from the 5' RACE reads with MiXCR, one row per CDR3 protein. The sample yields 12,000 to 15,000 distinct CDR3 sequences, approximately 4.5% seen once. The antigens these receptors bind are not known. The time point: sample taken at primary tumor resection. Study conclusions and caveats: How many expanded intratumoral alpha and beta TCRs were present tracked the tumor mutation count, which was a count of nonsynonymous mutations.

The sequencing used lung tumor tissue, collected at surgery. These receptors all come from a female donor with early-stage non-small cell lung cancer.

Concerning this clonotype itself: A read error may be the cause here, since a much bigger clone is one base away. The rearrangement links TRBV30 to TRBJ1-1, with a tentative D call TRBD1 (5 bases). The germline V and J ends were trimmed by 8 bases and 3 bases, with 19 bases remaining between them. The CDR3 loop spans 14 amino acids. Germline lookup yields CDR1 GTSNPN and CDR2 SVGIG (reference sequence). The CDR3 bases are TGTGCCCGGAAGTCTACGGGGACCCACACTGAAGCTTTCTTT. Translation: CARKSTGTHTEAFF. Filled out from reference TRBV30 and TRBJ1-1, the complete variable domain reads SQTIHQWPATLVQPVGSPLSLECTVEGTSNPNLYWYRQAAGRGLQLLFYSVGIGQISSEVPQNLSASRPQDRQFILSSKKLLLSDSGFYLCARKSTGTHTEAFFGQGTRLTVV.

With respect to this clonotype: Since a much larger clone is just one base distant, this may be a read error. The rearrangement uses TRBV12-3 or TRBV12-4 and TRBJ1-5; no reliable D call. V was clipped by 6 bases and J by 11 bases, with 14 bases between them. This CDR3 is built from 12 residues. The CDR3: CASRLQSETQHF. The DNA for the CDR3 is TGTGCCAGCAGGCTCCAAAGTGAAACCCAGCATTTT.

This clonotype was picked up many times. The V gene is TRBV29-1, the J gene TRBJ2-5, with TRBD1 matching 9 bases. The germline gives CDR1 SQVTM, CDR2 ANQGSEA. The CDR3 totals 13 residues. Unmatched junction bases numbered 9, after V lost 7 bases and J lost 6 bases. CDR3 sequence: CSADLQGAKTQYF. CDR3 sequence (DNA): TGCAGCGCCGATCTACAGGGGGCGAAGACCCAGTACTTC.

This clonotype has a count of ten or more. The V and J genes are TRBV20-1 and TRBJ1-5; a possible D gene is TRBD1 (5 bases). The CDR3 contains 14 residues. Germline V lookup: CDR1 DFQATT, CDR2 SNEGSKA (reference sequence). Trimming took off 5 bases at V and 7 bases at J, with 18 bases between the two ends. The CDR3 loop reads CSAYRGQLDQPQHF. The CDR3 DNA is TGCAGTGCTTACCGGGGCCAGCTTGACCAGCCCCAGCATTTT.

This clonotype showed up many times. V is TRBV30 and J is TRBJ2-1, with TRBD1 matching over 7 bases. CDR3 length: 12 residues. The ends lost 1 base at V and 8 bases at J; junction bases unmatched: 2. CDR1 is GTSNPN, CDR2 SVGIG, per germline (reference sequence). The CDR3 loop reads CAWSDGTDEQFF. The CDR3 DNA reads TGTGCCTGGAGTGATGGGACAGATGAGCAGTTCTTC.

This clonotype is medium-sized in the sample. A read error may produce the germline difference seen at one junction end. The V and J genes are TRBV19 and TRBJ1-1; TRBD1 matches at 8 bases. CDR1 is LNHDA, CDR2 SQIVND, per germline (reference sequence). The CDR3 consists of 15 residues. The CDR3 spells CASSMGTGRNTEAFF. The CDR3 region has the DNA TGTGCCAGTAGTATGGGGACAGGAAGGAACACGGAAGCTTTCTTT.

This clonotype was seen many times. This chain joins TRBV12-3 or TRBV12-4 and TRBJ2-4; 11 bases line up with TRBD1. Losses at the gene ends were 8 bases for V and 13 bases for J; bases not matched to a gene: 13. This CDR3 contains 14 residues. The CDR3 DNA sequence: TGTGCCAGCGGGCAAGGGACAGGGGGGTCCTTCCAGTACTTC. This translates into CASGQGTGGSFQYF.

This clonotype was recorded at least ten times. This chain joins TRBV9 and TRBJ1-2; D possibly corresponds to TRBD1 (6 bases). V lost 1 base to trimming and J lost 3 bases, with 19 bases between them. CDR3 length: 17 residues. The V gene's germline CDR1 is SGDLS and CDR2 YYNGEE. CDR3 amino acids: CASSVTTVQGSDYGYTF. In DNA form, the CDR3 reads TGTGCCAGCAGCGTAACTACCGTACAGGGATCGGACTATGGCTACACCTTC.

J is TRBJ2-1 and V is TRBV19, with D tentatively TRBD2 (6 bases). The CDR3 runs to 13 residues. Trimming took off 9 bases at V and 3 bases at J, with 12 bases between the two ends. Germline V gives CDR1 LNHDA, CDR2 SQIVND (reference sequence). The CDR3 nucleotides read TGTGCCAGCCGCGGGACGGACTACAATGAGCAGTTCTTC. Translation: CASRGTDYNEQFF.

This clonotype appeared many times. The rearrangement joins TRBV6-5 to TRBJ2-6; 7 bases agree with TRBD2. Trimming at V came to 9 bases and at J to 4 bases, leaving 3 bases not matched to a gene. The CDR3 extends over 13 amino acids. CDR1 MNHEY and CDR2 SVGAGI come from the germline V gene. The DNA of the CDR3 is TGTGCCAGTCTAGCGGTAGGGGCCAACGTCCTGACTTTC. Translated: CASLAVGANVLTF.

This clonotype was found many times. This chain joins TRBV3-1 and TRBJ1-5; D is ambiguous. CDR1 is LGHDT and CDR2 is YNNKEL in the germline V gene (reference sequence). This CDR3 region has 13 residues. The V gene lost 4 bases and the J gene lost 4 bases, with 8 bases spanning the gap. This chain's CDR3 is CASSRPGNQPQHF. Written as DNA, the CDR3 is TGTGCCAGCAGCCGGCCGGGTAATCAGCCCCAGCATTTT.

This clonotype appeared many times. The chain couples TRBV20-1 to TRBJ1-1, with 7 bases matching TRBD1. Unmatched junction bases numbered 5, after V lost 6 bases and J lost 7 bases. In germline, CDR1 is DFQATT, CDR2 SNEGSKA (reference sequence). The CDR3 covers 11 residues. The CDR3: CSAPGQDEAFF. The DNA for the CDR3 is TGCAGTGCCCCCGGACAGGATGAAGCTTTCTTT.

There are many counts of this clonotype. The chain recombines TRBV2 with TRBJ1-5; D may be TRBD1 (6 bases). CDR3 length: 16 amino acids. Trimming shortened V by 4 bases and J by 3 bases, and 16 bases separated the two germline ends. Germline loops: CDR1 SNHLY, CDR2 FYNNEI. The CDR3 DNA is TGTGCCAGCAGTGTGGGAGGAGGGGGGTACAATCAGCCCCAGCATTTT. Amino acids: CASSVGGGGYNQPQHF. Filled out from reference TRBV2 and TRBJ1-5, the complete variable domain reads EPEVTQTPSHQVTQMGQEVILRCVPISNHLYFYWYRQILGQKVEFLVSFYNNEISEKSEIFDDQFSVERPDGSNFTLKIRSTKLEDSAMYFCASSVGGGGYNQPQHFGDGTRLSIL.

The sample holds many counts of this clonotype. CDR3 nucleotides: TGCAGCGCTACAGGGCCCTTGCGGAACACTGAAGCTTTCTTT. It encodes CSATGPLRNTEAFF. The chain recombines TRBV29-1 with TRBJ1-1; a possible D gene is TRBD1 (6 bases). From germline, CDR1 is SQVTM and CDR2 ANQGSEA. The CDR3 has 14 amino acids. V dropped 7 bases and J dropped 1 base, with 16 bases sitting between them.

This clonotype was recorded at least ten times. A much bigger clone sits one base away, suggesting this may be a read error. This chain joins TRBV7-9 and TRBJ2-6; D may be TRBD1 (6 bases). The germline V gene has CDR1 SEHNR and CDR2 FQNEAQ (reference sequence). The CDR3 has 18 residues. The CDR3 DNA follows: TGTGCCAGCAGCTTGGGACACATCTCTCCCTCTGGGGCCAACGTCCTGATTTTC. Protein: CASSLGHISPSGANVLIF.

Many counts were recorded for this clonotype. The V gene is TRBV12-3 or TRBV12-4, the J gene TRBJ2-3; weak D call: TRBD1 (6 bases). Trimming took 6 bases from V and 7 from J, leaving 17 bases between them. The CDR3 covers 14 residues. The CDR3 DNA reads TGTGCCAGCAGCCCCCAACAGGGAGTTCATACGCAGTATTTT. Translating it yields CASSPQQGVHTQYF.

This clonotype was found many times. The V call is TRBV6-1, the J call TRBJ1-5; a weak D match, TRBD1 (6 bases). The germline V gene encodes CDR1 MNHNS and CDR2 SASEGT. The ends were cut back, 6 bases at V and 0 bases at J, with 12 bases in the middle. The CDR3 sequence is 15 residues long. The CDR3 protein is CASSKGGNSNQPQHF. The CDR3 DNA reads TGTGCCAGCAGCAAGGGGGGGAATAGCAATCAGCCCCAGCATTTT.

This clonotype was observed many times. The rearrangement uses TRBV18 and TRBJ1-1, with a possible D match to TRBD1 (5 bases). Germline V gives CDR1 KGHSH, CDR2 LQKENI. This CDR3 has 13 residues. Trimming cost V 9 bases and J 5 bases, with 16 bases left between them. CDR3 protein: CASSRGVRTEAFF. CDR3 DNA sequence: TGTGCCAGTAGTAGAGGGGTGAGGACTGAAGCTTTCTTT.

This clonotype was detected ten times or more. V is TRBV4-3 and J is TRBJ1-2; D gene unclear. This CDR3 comprises 16 residues. Trimming stripped 8 bases from V and 6 bases from J, with 25 bases between. Germline CDR1 LGHNA, CDR2 YSLEER. CDR3 in amino acids: CASGPGVGGSVHGYTF. For the CDR3, the DNA is TGCGCCAGCGGGCCCGGGGTCGGCGGGTCCGTCCATGGCTACACCTTC.

This clonotype was detected ten times or more. The chain carries TRBV6-5 and TRBJ2-7; D is ambiguous. Germline-derived CDR1 and CDR2 are MNHEY and SVGAGI. V was cut by 7 bases and J by 3 bases, with 10 bases left in between. The CDR3 spans 12 residues. This chain's CDR3 is CASNGGNYEQYF. CDR3 DNA: TGTGCCAGCAATGGCGGCAACTACGAGCAGTACTTC.

This clonotype is labeled medium-sized. The DNA for the CDR3 is TGCGCCAGCAGCTTGAGTACGGTCTATGGCTACACCTTC. Encoded protein: CASSLSTVYGYTF. The chain links TRBV5-1 to TRBJ1-2; D remains ambiguous. Trimming removed 1 base from V and 4 bases from J, with 8 bases in between. CDR3 length: 13 amino acids. CDR1 is SGHRS and CDR2 is YFSETQ in the germline V gene.

This clonotype was seen many times. This chain uses TRBV10-3 with TRBJ2-5; tentative D call: TRBD1 (5 bases). The CDR3 extends over 14 amino acids. The germline V gene encodes CDR1 ENHRY and CDR2 SYGVKD. Trimming took 0 bases from V and 2 from J, leaving 7 bases between them. The CDR3 region is CAISESTDQETQYF. The DNA of the CDR3 is TGTGCCATCAGTGAGTCGACAGATCAAGAGACCCAGTACTTC.

This clonotype has just a few counts. The chain carries TRBV3-1 and TRBJ2-7; tentatively, D is TRBD2 (6 bases). V dropped 11 bases and J dropped 4 bases, with 15 bases sitting between them. Germline assignment: CDR1 LGHDT and CDR2 YNNKEL (reference sequence). This CDR3 comprises 12 residues. CDR3: CAAGPQGYEQYF. The DNA for the CDR3 is TGTGCCGCGGGGCCGCAGGGATACGAGCAGTACTTC.

This clonotype has at least ten counts. V and J are TRBV12-3 or TRBV12-4 and TRBJ2-5, with TRBD2 matching 10 bases. Germline trimming cut 3 bases from V and 9 bases from J; bases unmatched to any gene: 4. The CDR3 sequence is 13 residues long. CDR3 loop: CASSLGLAFPQYF. The CDR3 coding sequence is TGTGCCAGCAGTTTGGGACTAGCGTTCCCCCAGTACTTC.

This clonotype came up many times. The chain employs TRBV7-2 and TRBJ2-3; D unresolved. Germline values: CDR1 SGHTA, CDR2 FQGNSA. The CDR3 has 12 residues. V lost 5 bases and J 2 bases, leaving 5 bases between the germline ends. The DNA for the CDR3 is TGTGCCAGCAGCGCTAACACAGATACGCAGTATTTT. Translation: CASSANTDTQYF.

Many counts were recorded for this clonotype. CDR3 amino acids: CASSIETNTGELFF. CDR3 DNA: TGCGCCAGCAGCATCGAGACAAACACCGGGGAGCTGTTTTTT. The J gene is TRBJ2-2, the V gene TRBV5-1, with D hard to call. Between the trimmed V and J ends, which lost 4 bases and 2 bases, there was a span of 9 bases. This CDR3 comprises 14 residues. CDR1 SGHRS and CDR2 YFSETQ come from the germline V gene.

This clonotype showed up many times. The chain couples TRBV24-1 to TRBJ2-6; no definite D call. V gave up 5 bases and J gave up 1 base, with 2 bases separating them. This CDR3 region has 13 residues. Per the germline V gene, CDR1 is KGHDR and CDR2 is SFDVKD. The CDR3: CATSASGANVLTF. The CDR3 DNA reads as TGTGCCACCAGTGCGTCTGGGGCCAACGTCCTGACTTTC.

This clonotype was seen ten or more times. The rearrangement uses TRBV4-1 and TRBJ2-5, with D possibly matching TRBD1 (6 bases). In germline, CDR1 is MGHRA, CDR2 YSYEKL. V was trimmed by 4 bases and J by 13 bases, leaving 25 bases between them. The CDR3 loop spans 15 amino acids. CDR3 DNA sequence: TGCGCCAGCAGCCCAATTGGGACACCCCAAATTGTTTGGTACTTC. Amino acid sequence: CASSPIGTPQIVWYF.

In its sample, this clonotype was seen many times. The V call is TRBV19, the J call TRBJ1-6; D remains unclear. This CDR3 is built from 12 residues. The germline V and J ends were trimmed by 3 bases and 14 bases, with 11 bases remaining between them. CDR1 is LNHDA, CDR2 SQIVND, per germline (reference sequence). The CDR3 is CASSIDLFTLHF. CDR3 bases: TGTGCCAGTAGTATTGACCTTTTTACCCTCCACTTT.

This clonotype was recorded at least ten times. The chain combines TRBV6-2 or TRBV6-3 with TRBJ2-7; D uncertain. The germline V gene has CDR1 MNHEY and CDR2 SVGEGT. V lost 4 bases and J 2 bases, leaving 12 bases between the germline ends. The CDR3 has 14 residues. CDR3 bases: TGTGCCAGCAGTTTTATGGCTGGAGCCTACGAGCAGTACTTC. It yields the protein CASSFMAGAYEQYF.

This clonotype has ten or more counts. The V and J genes are TRBV27 and TRBJ2-5, with D perhaps matching TRBD1 or TRBD2 (6 bases each). The germline V and J ends were trimmed by 0 bases and 4 bases, with 15 bases remaining between them. The germline CDR1 and CDR2 sequences are MNHEY and SMNVEV (reference sequence). The CDR3 has 16 residues. The CDR3 is CASSLSPGASVETQYF. The DNA for the CDR3 is TGTGCCAGCAGTTTATCTCCAGGGGCTAGCGTAGAGACCCAGTACTTC.

This clonotype was counted at least ten times. The gene calls are TRBV3-1 and TRBJ2-6; D call uncertain. Germline V lookup: CDR1 LGHDT, CDR2 YNNKEL (reference sequence). This CDR3 has 16 residues. V lost 0 bases, J lost 4 bases, and 10 bases lay in between. As DNA, the CDR3 is TGTGCCAGCAGCCAAGATCGGACGAGCGGGGCCAACGTCCTGACTTTC. This gives the protein CASSQDRTSGANVLTF.